These 21 T cell receptor beta chains were all obtained from the same sample, sequenced in a study of tumor and adjacent non-tumor tissue in lung cancer. RNA was extracted from bulk tissue without any cell sorting. TCRbeta libraries were built with three rounds of nested PCR, modified from ARM-PCR. TCRdb analysed the multiplex PCR reads with MiXCR anew, one entry per CDR3 protein. The sample has around 99,000 distinct CDR3 sequences, roughly 75% seen once. Sequencing was done on a sample of lung tumor tissue. These receptors all stem from a woman between 55 and 75 years old with non-small cell lung cancer.

A remark on this clonotype: Relative to the germline gene, one junction end is altered; a read error may explain this. The chain couples TRBV28 to TRBJ1-1, with TRBD1 identical over 7 bases. Germline lookup yields CDR1 MDHEN and CDR2 SYDVKM. The CDR3 covers 14 residues. CDR3 in amino acids: CASRATGVSTETFF. CDR3 in DNA: TGTGCCAGCAGAGCTACAGGGGTTAGCACTGAAACTTTCTTT.

V is TRBV4-3 and J is TRBJ1-1; 7 bases line up with TRBD1. This CDR3 has 16 amino acids. Germline lookup yields CDR1 LGHNA and CDR2 YSLEER. V dropped 0 bases and J dropped 4; count of bases not matched to a gene: 8. DNA of the CDR3: TGCGCCAGCAGCCAAGATCAGACAGGGTCGACCACTGAAGCTTTCTTT. Protein: CASSQDQTGSTTEAFF.

With regard to this clonotype: The junction differs from germline at one of its ends, possibly a read error. V is TRBV6-6 and J is TRBJ2-2; maybe TRBD2 (5 bases). CDR1 and CDR2 (germline): MNHNY, SVGAGI (reference sequence). The CDR3 sequence is 14 residues long. CDR3 DNA sequence: TGTGTCAGCAGTTACCAGACGAACACCGGGGAGATGTTTTTT. It specifies CVSSYQTNTGEMFF.

A few counts support this clonotype. This chain connects TRBV11-2 to TRBJ2-3; D remains unclear. The germline gives CDR1 SGHAT, CDR2 FQNNGV. The V end was cut by 5 bases, the J end by 4 bases, with 19 bases between. The CDR3 is made up of 16 amino acids. The CDR3 DNA sequence: TGTGCCAGCAGCCTTAGACAAGCCACCCGATCAGATACGCAGTATTTT. It yields the protein CASSLRQATRSDTQYF. Supplemented by reference TRBV11-2 and TRBJ2-3, the full variable domain reads EAGVAQSPRYKIIEKRQSVAFWCNPISGHATLYWYQQILGQGPKLLIQFQNNGVVDDSQLPKDRFSAERLKGVDSTLKIQPAKLEDSAVYLCASSLRQATRSDTQYFGPGTRLTVL.

About this clonotype: This could be a read error, since a much larger clone is one nucleotide away. The V call is TRBV12-3 or TRBV12-4, the J call TRBJ1-2; D is uncertain. The CDR3 covers 12 residues. CDR3: CAISLSGYGYTF. The CDR3 nucleotides read TGTGCCATCAGTTTATCAGGCTATGGCTACACCTTC.

As to this clonotype: A much larger clone differs from this one at a single base, so this may be a read error. Lacking the conserved final phenylalanine or tryptophan, this CDR3 likely reflects a read error. This chain joins TRBV12-3 or TRBV12-4 and TRBJ2-6; tentatively, D is TRBD1 (6 bases). The CDR3 contains 18 residues. Trimming left V 5 bases short and J 1 base short, with 18 bases between. CDR3 DNA sequence: TGTGCCAGCAGTCGCCAAGGACAGAGAAATTCTGGGGCCAACGTCCTGACTTTG. It yields the protein CASSRQGQRNSGANVLTL.

A remark on this clonotype: With a much larger clone just one base away, this may be a read error. This rearrangement joins TRBV20-1 to TRBJ2-7, with 10 bases lining up with TRBD1. This CDR3 comprises 15 residues. Trimming cost V 1 base and J 7 bases; bases outside gene matches: 10. Germline V gene data show CDR1 as DFQATT and CDR2 as SNEGSKA (reference sequence). The CDR3 sequence: CSARVAGTGVREQYF. The CDR3 DNA reads as TGCAGTGCTAGAGTTGCCGGGACAGGGGTCAGGGAGCAGTACTTC.

Remarks on this clonotype: A much larger clone sits a single nucleotide away, making a read error possible. J is TRBJ2-3 and V is TRBV5-1; D not resolved. This CDR3 has 15 amino acids. Per the germline V gene, CDR1 is SGHRS and CDR2 is YFSETQ. Trimming cost V 0 bases and J 0 bases, with 8 bases left between them. CDR3 nucleotide sequence: TGCGCCAGCAGCTTGGTCCCGGAGAGCACAGATACGCAGTATTTT. Translation gives CASSLVPESTDTQYF.

Notes on this clonotype: A read error may explain this, as a much larger clone is one base away. V usage is TRBV20-1 and J usage is TRBJ2-1, with no clear D. The CDR3 spans 11 residues. CDR1 DFQATT and CDR2 SNEGSKA come from the germline V gene (reference sequence). Trimming stripped 3 bases from V and 9 bases from J, with 9 bases between. The CDR3 region has the DNA TGCAGTGCTAGCCAGGTGGGTGAGCAGTTCTTC. Its protein product is CSASQVGEQFF.

Points on this clonotype: A much more abundant neighbour one base away suggests this may be a read error. The rearrangement links TRBV20-1 to TRBJ2-3, with D possibly matching TRBD1 (5 bases). CDR1 and CDR2 from the germline V gene are DFQATT and SNEGSKA (reference sequence). Trimming took 6 bases from V and 3 from J, leaving 19 bases between them. The length of the CDR3 is 15 residues. Written as DNA, the CDR3 is TGCAGTGCCACCCTGGTGCAGGGTTCGACAGATACGCAGTATTTT. Amino acids: CSATLVQGSTDTQYF.

Note on this clonotype: The missing conserved phenylalanine or tryptophan at the end of this CDR3 makes a read error likely. The chain uses TRBV28 and TRBJ1-1; D might be TRBD1 (5 bases). Trimming left V 6 bases short and J 7 bases short, with 12 bases between. Germline V gene sequence: CDR1 MDHEN, CDR2 SYDVKM. The CDR3 consists of 12 residues. Written as DNA, the CDR3 is TGTGCCAGCAGCACAAACAGGTATGAAGCTTTCATC. Translated, it gives CASSTNRYEAFI.

J is TRBJ1-5 and V is TRBV29-1; D might be TRBD1 (6 bases). CDR1 is SQVTM, CDR2 ANQGSEA, per germline. The CDR3 is made up of 13 amino acids. Trimming shortened V by 8 bases and J by 10 bases, and 21 bases separated the two germline ends. The CDR3 DNA follows: TGCAGCACTGCCCCGGACAGAAATTCACCCCAGCATTTT. This gives the protein CSTAPDRNSPQHF. The entire variable domain, with the rest obtained from reference TRBV29-1 and TRBJ1-5, is as follows: SAVISQKPSRDICQRGTSLTIQCQVDSQVTMMFWYRQQPGQSLTLIATANQGSEATYESGFVIDKFPISRPNLTFSTLTVSNMSPEDSSIYLCSTAPDRNSPQHFGDGTRLSIL.

Only one count was recorded for this clonotype. Germline is not matched at one junction end, which may reflect a read error. The V gene is TRBV4-3, the J gene TRBJ1-2; tentative D call: TRBD1 (6 bases). CDR1 is LGHNA and CDR2 is YSLEER in the germline V gene. The CDR3 sequence is 15 residues long. This CDR3 is CASSQDWGGDYDYTF. In nucleotides, the CDR3 is TGCGCAAGCAGCCAAGACTGGGGGGGCGACTATGACTACACCTTC.

Remarks on this clonotype: A single base separates this from a much larger clone, so it may be a read error. The rearrangement uses TRBV20-1 and TRBJ2-1; D perhaps matches TRBD2 (5 bases). The CDR3 length is 15 residues. Per germline, CDR1 DFQATT and CDR2 SNEGSKA (reference sequence). The germline V and J ends were trimmed by 2 bases and 1 base, with 12 bases remaining between them. The CDR3 loop is CSARCVERSYNEQFF. CDR3 coding DNA: TGCAGTGCTAGATGCGTAGAGCGGTCCTACAATGAGCAGTTCTTC.

A note on this clonotype: The junction shows a germline mismatch at one end, possibly a read error. The V call is TRBV13, the J call TRBJ2-1; 7 bases match TRBD2. The CDR3 has 16 residues. In germline, CDR1 is PRHDT, CDR2 FYEKMQ (reference sequence). The CDR3 reads CASSPRGGRGMNEQLF. CDR3 DNA sequence: TGTGCCAGCAGCCCCCGTGGCGGGAGAGGTATGAATGAGCAGCTCTTC.

Comments on this clonotype: The junction does not match germline at one end; this may be a read error. The gene calls are TRBV10-1 and TRBJ2-3, with D unclear. The V gene's germline CDR1 is WNHNN and CDR2 SYGVQD (reference sequence). The CDR3 spans 13 residues. CDR3 in DNA: TGCGCCATCAGTGATTTCAGCGCAGATACGCAGTATTTT. It codes for CAISDFSADTQYF.

V and J are TRBV25-1 and TRBJ2-1; 7 bases are a match to TRBD1. CDR3 length: 14 residues. Germline CDR1 and CDR2: MGHDK and SYGVNS. The V segment lost 4 bases and the J segment 8 bases; nucleotides outside the gene matches: 8. Here the CDR3 DNA reads TGTGCCAGCAGTGCATCCCGACAGGGATATGAGCAGTTCTTC. Its translation: CASSASRQGYEQFF.

This clonotype appeared once. A read error may account for a junction end that differs from germline. CDR3 sequence (DNA): TGCGCCAACAGCTTGGCTCCGGATCGGGTTGAGCAGTTCTTT. Protein sequence: CANSLAPDRVEQFF. This rearrangement joins TRBV5-1 to TRBJ2-1, with D uncertain. The germline V gene has CDR1 SGHRS and CDR2 YFSETQ. The CDR3 length is 14 residues.

With regard to this clonotype: One junction end does not reproduce the germline sequence, and a read error may be involved. V gene TRBV11-2 combines with J gene TRBJ1-1, with D possibly being TRBD1 (5 bases). Germline CDR1 reads SGHAT; CDR2 reads FQNNGV. This CDR3 contains 16 residues. The CDR3: CVSSLGVGNRNTEAFF. The CDR3 bases are TGTGTCAGCAGCTTAGGGGTGGGGAACAGGAACACTGAAGCTTTCTTT.

Turning to this clonotype: One junction end does not reproduce the germline sequence, and a read error may be involved. The V gene is TRBV20-1, the J gene TRBJ2-3; 11 bases map to TRBD2. Germline-derived CDR1 and CDR2 are DFQATT and SNEGSKA (reference sequence). The CDR3 is made up of 17 amino acids. The CDR3 DNA follows: TGCAGTGCTAGAGATCAACTAGCGGGGGCTTCCATAGATACGCAGTATTTC. Translation: CSARDQLAGASIDTQYF.

Remarks on this clonotype: It may be a read error: a sequence one base away is much more abundant. In this CDR3 the conserved last residue, phenylalanine or tryptophan, is missing, so a read error is likely. The genes are TRBV29-1 and TRBJ1-1, with TRBD1 identical over 10 bases. V lost 5 bases to trimming and J lost 0 bases; unmatched junction nucleotides: 6. CDR1 is SQVTM, CDR2 ANQGSEA, per germline. CDR3 length equals 15 residues. CDR3 in amino acids: CSVTGQGGMNTEAFL. For the CDR3, the DNA is TGCAGCGTTACCGGACAGGGGGGGATGAACACTGAAGCTTTCCTT.